This T cell receptor (beta chain) appears in the sequencing data of a study of blood T cell repertoires in COVID-19. Authors' methods: Estimation of nucleated cell counts relied on the amplification of reference gene primers. Profiling relied on immunoSEQ multiplex PCR, and the TCRdb table lists in-frame clones only, not all of them. Clone size and V and J calls were adopted from that table, with D and trimming inferred from the DNA. The sample has over 250,000 clones; about 88% are singletons. The V gene end was trimmed by 3 bases and the J gene end by 3 bases; junction bases not matched to a gene: 9. The CDR3 loop spans 18 amino acids. Germline lookup yields CDR1 SGHTA and CDR2 FQGNSA. Those enrolled in Seattle joined during active infection and were followed longitudinally afterward.

The sequence was obtained from a woman aged 70-85 years with COVID-19, enrolled during active disease. Sequencing used peripheral blood. J is TRBJ2-3 and V is TRBV7-2; 13 nucleotides align to TRBD2. As DNA, the CDR3 is TGTGCCAGCAGCTTGGCCATCACTAGCGGGGGGGCAACAGATACGCAGTATTTT. Amino acids: CASSLAITSGGATDTQYF.